The present entry profiles one T cell receptor beta chain with its context. What antigen it recognizes has not been identified. Per-base qualities were not stored, and no clone one base away is much larger. This record comes from a study of cytomegalovirus exposure and HLA in healthy donors (dated by TCRdb to the late 2010s). At the level of the whole study: According to an earlier analysis of a few hundred of the donors, roughly 180 million T cells yielded 90 million to 140 million unique TCR beta sequences and about 280 Gb of sequence data. Approximately 300 gigabases of sequencing data and 78 million or so unique TCR sequences were included in an early release covering roughly 700 HLA-typed donors. The genetic ancestry cluster associated with self-reported Caucasian donors included approximately 85% of the 300 to 400 genotyped donors. The aim of the study was to test whether cataloging public T cell receptors could identify signatures of past pathogen exposure. The study profiled the T cell repertoires of hundreds of subjects by immunosequencing and related them to cytomegalovirus serostatus. A separate validation cohort of some 130 different subjects was used in addition to the approximately 610-subject first cohort. High-throughput TCR immunosequencing, statistical association of individual TCRs with disease status, and machine learning were combined to predict cytomegalovirus infection status. A later analysis re-analyzed previously published TCR beta repertoires from roughly 690 donors and added high-resolution HLA genotyping to study TCR occurrence patterns. Rather than using new phenotypic data, the later analysis identified candidate immune exposures from TCR beta sequences and from how often those sequences occurred across donors. To decide whether each TCR beta V gene segment behaved as functional or pseudogenic, an earlier analysis of 587 of the donors relied on high-throughput TCR beta sequencing. Donor age, sex, ethnicity and CMV serostatus were compiled alongside the repertoire data. In a later genetic analysis, genome-wide SNP genotypes for about 65% of the roughly 670 donors were used, and that subset was treated as a discovery cohort. All discovery cohort repertoires had been generated on a single sequencing platform. HLA typing included class I and class II loci at four-digit resolution. The number of donors typed differed by locus, with 629-630 for A, B, C, DRB1 and DQB1, around 500 for DQA1, nearly 610 for DPA1, and some 440 for DPB1. Because of strong linkage in the cohort, roughly five DR-DQ haplotypes were treated as single units for association and clustering. Among around 400 genotyped donors of the cohort, an average of around 240,000 unique TCR beta nucleotide sequences was sequenced per donor, of which roughly 17% were non-productive. Findings and caveats that apply to the study as a whole: The sequencing pipeline was judged likely to have produced a cluster of highly shared sequence variants as a technical artifact. Immune exposure information for the cohort was limited to CMV serostatus. In a later analysis, most CMV-associated TCR beta chains were found to appear HLA-restricted, with HLA associations seemingly driven largely by CMV exposure. This cohort had only TCR beta chains sequenced, and the lack of alpha or paired-chain data limited which features could be detected. A later genetic analysis associated a missense DCLRE1C variant with V-gene and J-gene trimming of TCR beta chains, and an independent cohort replicated the association. A further reported finding was that TCR beta sequences accurately predicted the HLA-A and HLA-B alleles for most subjects in the first cohort. In the study, around 160 TCR beta chains were listed as associated with cytomegalovirus. Assigning TCR associations to individual alleles was difficult when HLA alleles, especially DR and DQ, strongly co-occurred. Most TCR sequences were seen in very few donors, while some public TCRs were found in many individuals. The 87-base-pair reads could not distinguish some IMGT-functional V segments, including TRBV6-2 and TRBV6-3, so those segments were excluded. Compared with equally common non-associated chains, HLA-associated TCR beta chains in a later analysis were more clonally expanded and had lower generation probabilities. According to the authors, the approach could potentially be generalized to other disease states and immunological phenotypes. Linkage disequilibrium might explain the correlated functional status among segregating V segments, but an unknown experimental factor could not be excluded. In vitro tests confirmed that a few of the cytomegalovirus-associated TCR beta chains recognize cytomegalovirus antigens. Specific HLA alleles were associated with over 15,000 TCR beta sequences at a false discovery rate of 0.05 in a later analysis. In an earlier analysis of 587 of the donors, most TCR beta V segments were observed in productive rearrangements about 87% or about 30% of the time, broadly matching IMGT annotations. Because counts were too low, more than 15 rarely observed V segments, including chromosome 9 orphons, were excluded from the earlier analysis of a few hundred of the donors. Because HLA typing was unavailable for some donors at each locus, only the typed subset was used in association tests. The classifier was reported to diagnose cytomegalovirus status with high specificity and sensitivity in both the original cohort and the validation cohort. A later analysis reported that several top co-occurrence clusters appeared linked to parvovirus B19, influenza, CMV and Epstein-Barr virus. Presence/absence analyses assumed roughly uniform sequencing depth across donors, an assumption that may not hold. According to a later analysis, TCR association rates differed among HLA loci, with DRB1 alleles showing the most associated TCRs and HLA-C alleles showing the fewest. Compared with the approximately 710-donor mean, donors in an Asian-associated ancestry cluster had fewer N-insertions in productive TCRs, according to a later genetic analysis.

In total, 600 or so healthy bone marrow donors made up the cohort. All cohort members were sampled while nominally healthy, although unrecorded immune exposures were likely present. The donor was CMV seronegative and was included in the group of 352 seronegative cohort members. A peripheral blood sample was collected from each donor, and TCR beta sequencing was performed on peripheral blood mononuclear cells. The Qiagen DNeasy Blood Extraction Kit was used to extract genomic DNA from the blood cell samples. Trimming at the junction amounts to 0 bases on V and 5 bases on J, and the germline ends lie 7 bases apart. Based on the germline V gene, the CDR1 and CDR2 sequences are ENHRY and SYGVKD. The CDR3 spans 13 residues, from the cysteine through the phenylalanine. Only the CDR3 DNA is retained, 39 bases long and in frame from the first base. The library was made by the immunoSEQ multiplex PCR assay. For the multiplex PCR, a mixture combining 60 forward primers for TCR Vbeta segments and 13 reverse primers for TCR Jbeta segments was used. The CDR3 region of rearranged TCR beta genes was amplified from genomic DNA by a multiplex PCR assay. The amplified TCR beta libraries were sequenced on the Illumina HiSeq System as 87-base-pair reads. Per the authors' processing: In a later analysis, roughly 80 million unique TCR beta chains were counted across the 690 or so repertoires, and roughly 11 million of these chains were shared by at least two donors. A nearest-neighbor algorithm error-corrected the raw reads and collapsed the reads into unique sequences, merging closely related sequences to remove PCR and sequencing errors. To assign V, D and J gene segments, CDR3 sequences were aligned to IMGT reference sequences. Each retained sequence needed at least a six-nucleotide match to both a V gene segment and a J gene segment. Rearrangements were classified as productive when the CDR3 lacked stop codons and remained in frame with V and J, and all other rearrangements were classified as non-productive. CDR3 was defined by IMGT convention, running from the second conserved V-encoded cysteine to the conserved J-encoded phenylalanine. The earlier analysis of about 610 of the donors excluded any sequence lacking an unambiguous match to a single V gene segment. An earlier analysis of roughly 590 of the donors called V segments functional above 56.7% productive rearrangements and segregating when the between-donor standard deviation exceeded 5%. A statistical classification framework was built for diagnosing cytomegalovirus status from the catalog of TCR beta chain sequences. In a later analysis, TCR nucleotide sequences were compared against IMGT/GENE-DB human TR gene sequences so that V and J genes could be assigned. A later analysis assigned CDR3 sequences and most-parsimonious VDJ recombination scenarios with the TCRdist pipeline. In a later analysis, every TCR beta chain was defined by the combination of its CDR3 amino acid sequence and its V-gene family, and reads without a unique V-gene family were dropped. A later analysis removed 550 to 700 highly shared, low-generation-probability nucleotide sequences to deal with suspected cross-contamination and a sequencing artifact. A later analysis calculated a clonal expansion index for each public chain from normalized within-repertoire ranks of inferred template counts. In a later analysis, generation probabilities were computed using a VDJ recombination model fitted to out-of-frame rearrangements, and the results were checked against IGoR. In a later analysis, hypergeometric tests were used to score TCR-TCR, TCR-HLA and TCR-CMV co-occurrence, with a repertoire-size bias correction applied to TCR pairs. False discovery rates were estimated in a later analysis by permuting HLA or CMV assignments 20 times. In a later analysis, co-occurring TCRs were grouped using DBSCAN, and TCRdist sequence similarity was added for clustering within HLA-allele-positive subsets. Repertoires with fewer than 30,000 or more than 120,000 public chains were left out of co-occurrence clustering, as were about 5 repertoires with anomalous nucleotide sharing. The source is immuneACCESS, and TCRdb retained only in-frame sequences with V and J called. Part of the clones is not carried over; for the studies checked, unresolved V genes explain less than half of this, and the remainder is unexplained. V, J and clone size reflect that table, while D and trimming were determined from the DNA. In this sample the table shows just over 95,000 clones, about 77% of which occur a single time. The ten top clones hold 4.5% to 5% of the sample.

The clonotype comes from a woman aged 40 to 50 in good health and CMV-seronegative. The V and J genes are TRBV10-3 and TRBJ2-5, with an unclear D gene assignment. The specimen was PBMCs. The DNA sequence is as follows: TGTGCCATCAGTGAGTCGATGCGCGAGACCCAGTACTTC. The encoded protein is CAISESMRETQYF.